This is a list of T cell receptor beta chains from one sample in a study of cytomegalovirus exposure and HLA in healthy donors. The repertoire was sequenced with immunoSEQ multiplex PCR; TCRdb's copy has only in-frame clones and lacks some. Altogether approximately 170,000 clones are present, 81% being singletons, with the ten largest covering 1.3%. The sequenced sample consisted of PBMCs. The receptor source for this set is a man over 45 in good health and CMV-seropositive. Both conserved end residues are part of each CDR3. A D gene is named only where the DNA matches it firmly. Size is omitted from some rows. Given values are once, few, many or a class for expanded clones.

clone_size: .; d_call: TRBD1; v_call: TRBV19; j_call: TRBJ1-5; cdr3_aa: CASSSPRHRGSDQPQHF; cdr3_nt: TGTGCCAGTAGTAGCCCCCGGCACAGGGGTTCGGATCAGCCCCAGCATTTT
clone_size: .; d_call: .; v_call: TRBV6-1; j_call: TRBJ2-7; cdr3_aa: CASSEAPGVYEQYF; cdr3_nt: TGTGCCAGCAGTGAAGCGCCGGGGGTCTACGAGCAGTACTTC
clone_size: .; d_call: TRBD1; v_call: TRBV29-1; j_call: TRBJ2-7; cdr3_aa: CSVTTGTYEQYF; cdr3_nt: TGCAGCGTGACGACAGGGACCTACGAGCAGTACTTC
clone_size: .; d_call: TRBD2; v_call: TRBV4-3; j_call: TRBJ2-3; cdr3_aa: CASSGIAGGRTDTQYF; cdr3_nt: TGCGCCAGCAGCGGTATAGCGGGAGGACGAACAGATACGCAGTATTTT
clone_size: .; d_call: TRBD1; v_call: TRBV5-1; j_call: TRBJ2-7; cdr3_aa: CASSLGGQGAYEQYF; cdr3_nt: TGCGCCAGCAGCTTGGGGGGACAGGGGGCCTACGAGCAGTACTTC
clone_size: .; d_call: .; v_call: TRBV29-1; j_call: TRBJ1-1; cdr3_aa: CSARQVLNTEAFF; cdr3_nt: TGCAGCGCCAGACAAGTCTTGAACACTGAAGCTTTCTTT
clone_size: .; d_call: .; v_call: TRBV11-1; j_call: TRBJ2-1; cdr3_aa: CASSPRDFQYNEQFF; cdr3_nt: TGTGCCAGCAGCCCACGGGACTTTCAGTACAATGAGCAGTTCTTC
clone_size: .; d_call: TRBD1; v_call: TRBV6-1; j_call: TRBJ1-1; cdr3_aa: CASTHYGQGAEAFF; cdr3_nt: TGTGCCAGCACTCACTACGGACAGGGGGCTGAAGCTTTCTTT
clone_size: .; d_call: TRBD1; v_call: TRBV2; j_call: TRBJ2-7; cdr3_aa: CASSVLDREQSYEQYF; cdr3_nt: TGTGCCAGCAGTGTCCTTGACAGGGAGCAATCCTACGAGCAGTACTTC
clone_size: .; d_call: .; v_call: TRBV5-4; j_call: TRBJ2-2; cdr3_aa: CASSLVRGANTGELFF; cdr3_nt: TGTGCCAGCAGCTTGGTGCGCGGCGCGAACACCGGGGAGCTGTTTTTT
clone_size: once; d_call: .; v_call: TRBV28; j_call: TRBJ1-4; cdr3_aa: CASSGGLGRKLFF; cdr3_nt: TGTGCCAGCTCGGGGGGACTTGGTAGGAAACTGTTTTTT
clone_size: few; d_call: TRBD2; v_call: TRBV18; j_call: TRBJ2-5; cdr3_aa: CASSRGGAEETQYF; cdr3_nt: TGTGCCAGCTCACGCGGGGGGGCGGAGGAGACCCAGTACTTC
clone_size: .; d_call: TRBD1; v_call: TRBV4-1; j_call: TRBJ1-1; cdr3_aa: CASSQGTGEAFF; cdr3_nt: TGCGCCAGCAGCCAGGGGACAGGTGAAGCTTTCTTT
clone_size: .; d_call: .; v_call: TRBV28; j_call: TRBJ1-2; cdr3_aa: CATQDRGTYGYTF; cdr3_nt: TGTGCCACCCAGGATCGGGGGACCTATGGCTACACCTTC
clone_size: .; d_call: .; v_call: TRBV18; j_call: TRBJ1-1; cdr3_aa: CASSPLRQEIDTEAFF; cdr3_nt: TGTGCCAGCTCACCACTCCGACAGGAAATAGACACTGAAGCTTTCTTT
clone_size: .; d_call: TRBD1; v_call: TRBV7-3; j_call: TRBJ2-5; cdr3_aa: CASSSSGQGETQYF; cdr3_nt: TGTGCCAGCAGCTCCTCTGGACAGGGAGAGACCCAGTACTTC
clone_size: .; d_call: TRBD2; v_call: TRBV19; j_call: TRBJ2-2; cdr3_aa: CATQGGLAGDSGELFF; cdr3_nt: TGTGCCACCCAGGGAGGACTAGCGGGAGACTCAGGGGAGCTGTTTTTT
clone_size: .; d_call: .; v_call: TRBV18; j_call: TRBJ2-3; cdr3_aa: CASSPAGRTDTQYF; cdr3_nt: TGTGCCAGCTCACCAGCGGGGAGAACAGATACGCAGTATTTT
clone_size: few; d_call: TRBD2; v_call: TRBV19; j_call: TRBJ2-1; cdr3_aa: CASNQAGGTYNEQFF; cdr3_nt: TGTGCCAGTAACCAAGCGGGGGGAACCTACAATGAGCAGTTCTTC
clone_size: .; d_call: TRBD1; v_call: TRBV7-2; j_call: TRBJ1-5; cdr3_aa: CASSSQGGNQPQHF; cdr3_nt: TGTGCCAGCAGCTCGCAGGGGGGCAATCAGCCCCAGCATTTT
clone_size: .; d_call: TRBD1; v_call: TRBV18; j_call: TRBJ1-1; cdr3_aa: CASSPQGANTEAFF; cdr3_nt: TGTGCCAGCTCACCTCAGGGGGCTAACACTGAAGCTTTCTTT
clone_size: .; d_call: TRBD2; v_call: TRBV7-9; j_call: TRBJ2-1; cdr3_aa: CASSLKTSGVYNEQFF; cdr3_nt: TGTGCCAGCAGCTTAAAAACTAGCGGAGTTTACAATGAGCAGTTCTTC
clone_size: .; d_call: TRBD1; v_call: TRBV6-6; j_call: TRBJ1-2; cdr3_aa: CASSPTGAYGYTF; cdr3_nt: TGTGCCAGCAGTCCTACAGGGGCTTATGGCTACACCTTC
clone_size: .; d_call: TRBD2; v_call: TRBV5-6; j_call: TRBJ2-1; cdr3_aa: CASSLGPPVAGGNNEQFF; cdr3_nt: TGTGCCAGCAGCTTGGGCCCTCCCGTAGCGGGAGGGAACAATGAGCAGTTCTTC
clone_size: .; d_call: TRBD1; v_call: TRBV7-3; j_call: TRBJ2-1; cdr3_aa: CASSLRGNEQFF; cdr3_nt: TGTGCCAGCAGCCTCAGGGGGAATGAGCAGTTCTTC
clone_size: .; d_call: .; v_call: TRBV7-2; j_call: TRBJ1-1; cdr3_aa: CASSSGQVKTGEAFF; cdr3_nt: TGTGCCAGCAGCTCGGGACAAGTCAAAACAGGTGAAGCTTTCTTT
clone_size: few; d_call: TRBD2; v_call: TRBV7-3; j_call: TRBJ2-3; cdr3_aa: CASSKLLAGGSTDTQYF; cdr3_nt: TGTGCCAGCAGCAAACTCCTAGCGGGGGGGAGCACAGATACGCAGTATTTT
clone_size: .; d_call: TRBD2; v_call: TRBV11-2; j_call: TRBJ2-1; cdr3_aa: CASSLEVTSAEQFF; cdr3_nt: TGTGCCAGCAGCTTAGAGGTGACTAGCGCTGAGCAGTTCTTC
clone_size: .; d_call: .; v_call: TRBV19; j_call: TRBJ1-5; cdr3_aa: CASRSQGHSNQPQHF; cdr3_nt: TGTGCCAGTAGATCACAGGGACATAGCAATCAGCCCCAGCATTTT
clone_size: .; d_call: .; v_call: TRBV11-2; j_call: TRBJ2-2; cdr3_aa: CASRVQGNTGELFF; cdr3_nt: TGTGCCAGCAGGGTACAGGGTAACACCGGGGAGCTGTTTTTT
clone_size: once; d_call: .; v_call: TRBV9; j_call: TRBJ2-3; cdr3_aa: CASTSDASTDTQYF; cdr3_nt: TGTGCCAGCACTAGCGACGCGAGCACAGATACGCAGTATTTT
clone_size: few; d_call: TRBD2; v_call: TRBV5-1; j_call: TRBJ2-2; cdr3_aa: CASSYLTSGNTGELFF; cdr3_nt: TGCGCCAGCAGCTACCTGACTAGCGGGAACACCGGGGAGCTGTTTTTT
clone_size: .; d_call: .; v_call: TRBV4-2; j_call: TRBJ2-5; cdr3_aa: CASSQAGGGSRETQYF; cdr3_nt: TGTGCCAGCAGCCAGGCCGGTGGAGGGTCGCGAGAGACCCAGTACTTC
clone_size: .; d_call: TRBD1; v_call: TRBV2; j_call: TRBJ1-2; cdr3_aa: CASSRETGVEGGYTF; cdr3_nt: TGTGCCAGCAGTCGGGAGACAGGGGTTGAGGGTGGCTACACCTTC
clone_size: .; d_call: .; v_call: TRBV7-9; j_call: TRBJ1-4; cdr3_aa: CASSNLRTDLNEKLFF; cdr3_nt: TGTGCCAGCAGCAACCTACGGACGGACTTGAATGAAAAACTGTTTTTT
clone_size: .; d_call: .; v_call: TRBV5-8; j_call: TRBJ1-5; cdr3_aa: CASSYRQVVVGNQPQHF; cdr3_nt: TGTGCCAGCAGCTACAGACAGGTCGTGGTGGGCAATCAGCCCCAGCATTTT
clone_size: .; d_call: TRBD1; v_call: TRBV6-5; j_call: TRBJ1-4; cdr3_aa: CASSYDRGSEKLFF; cdr3_nt: TGTGCCAGCAGTTACGACAGGGGCTCTGAAAAACTGTTTTTT
clone_size: .; d_call: .; v_call: TRBV7-6; j_call: TRBJ2-5; cdr3_aa: CASSLARKETQYF; cdr3_nt: TGTGCCAGCAGCTTAGCCAGGAAAGAGACCCAGTACTTC
clone_size: once; d_call: TRBD1; v_call: TRBV10-3; j_call: TRBJ1-5; cdr3_aa: CATSGQGAAQHF; cdr3_nt: TGTGCCACCTCGGGACAGGGGGCGGCCCAGCATTTT
clone_size: .; d_call: .; v_call: TRBV5-1; j_call: TRBJ1-3; cdr3_aa: CASSSQAQGGDTIYF; cdr3_nt: TGCGCCAGCAGCTCACAGGCCCAAGGAGGGGACACCATATATTTT
clone_size: .; d_call: TRBD2; v_call: TRBV29-1; j_call: TRBJ2-5; cdr3_aa: CSVEGSGGLETQYF; cdr3_nt: TGCAGCGTTGAAGGTTCGGGGGGGCTGGAGACCCAGTACTTC
clone_size: .; d_call: .; v_call: TRBV6-5; j_call: TRBJ2-2; cdr3_aa: CASSYEAQTNTGELFF; cdr3_nt: TGTGCCAGCAGTTACGAAGCACAGACGAACACCGGGGAGCTGTTTTTT
clone_size: .; d_call: .; v_call: TRBV18; j_call: TRBJ1-5; cdr3_aa: CASSPQSNQPQHF; cdr3_nt: TGTGCCAGCTCACCGCAGAGCAATCAGCCCCAGCATTTT
clone_size: .; d_call: .; v_call: TRBV18; j_call: TRBJ1-2; cdr3_aa: CASSPGGEGYTF; cdr3_nt: TGTGCCAGTTCCCCGGGGGGTGAAGGCTACACCTTC
clone_size: .; d_call: .; v_call: TRBV28; j_call: TRBJ1-3; cdr3_aa: CASSLDPGSVSGNTIYF; cdr3_nt: TGTGCCAGCAGTCTGGATCCCGGGTCAGTCTCTGGAAACACCATATATTTT
clone_size: .; d_call: .; v_call: TRBV7-6; j_call: TRBJ1-5; cdr3_aa: CASSPYQQGSNQPQHF; cdr3_nt: TGTGCCAGCAGCCCGTATCAACAGGGAAGCAATCAGCCCCAGCATTTT
clone_size: .; d_call: TRBD1; v_call: TRBV29-1; j_call: TRBJ1-2; cdr3_aa: CSVGTGWGYTF; cdr3_nt: TGCAGCGTGGGGACAGGGTGGGGCTACACCTTC
clone_size: .; d_call: .; v_call: TRBV6-5; j_call: TRBJ2-1; cdr3_aa: CASSSVREVSYNEQFF; cdr3_nt: TGTGCCAGCAGTTCCGTACGTGAGGTCTCCTACAATGAGCAGTTCTTC
clone_size: few; d_call: TRBD2; v_call: TRBV9; j_call: TRBJ2-7; cdr3_aa: CASSVAPSGYEQYF; cdr3_nt: TGTGCCAGCAGCGTAGCTCCTAGCGGATACGAGCAGTACTTC
clone_size: few; d_call: TRBD1; v_call: TRBV13; j_call: TRBJ2-7; cdr3_aa: CASSAPGTGVVEQYF; cdr3_nt: TGTGCCAGCAGCGCCCCCGGGACAGGGGTCGTCGAGCAGTACTTC
clone_size: .; d_call: TRBD1; v_call: TRBV2; j_call: TRBJ1-5; cdr3_aa: CASKPTGAYQPQHF; cdr3_nt: TGTGCCAGCAAGCCGACAGGGGCATATCAGCCCCAGCATTTT
clone_size: .; d_call: TRBD2; v_call: TRBV5-6; j_call: TRBJ2-3; cdr3_aa: CASSSLVGLAGDVDTQYF; cdr3_nt: TGTGCCAGCAGCTCCCTGGTCGGACTAGCGGGGGATGTAGATACGCAGTATTTT
clone_size: .; d_call: .; v_call: TRBV4-1; j_call: TRBJ2-1; cdr3_aa: CASSQGTESSYNEQFF; cdr3_nt: TGCGCCAGCAGCCAAGGGACAGAGAGCTCCTACAATGAGCAGTTCTTC
clone_size: once; d_call: .; v_call: TRBV15; j_call: TRBJ2-6; cdr3_aa: CATSSFSGANVLTF; cdr3_nt: TGTGCCACCAGCAGCTTCTCTGGGGCCAACGTCCTGACTTTC
clone_size: few; d_call: TRBD1; v_call: TRBV9; j_call: TRBJ1-1; cdr3_aa: CASSVVPGGSEAFF; cdr3_nt: TGTGCCAGCAGCGTAGTACCAGGGGGGTCTGAAGCTTTCTTT